The subject of this entry is one TCR beta chain. This CDR3 is also generated by other DNA sequences in the sample. This record belongs to a study of T cell changes during pregnancy in multiple sclerosis. Here immunoSEQ multiplex PCR was the method, and the copy in TCRdb shows in-frame clones only, minus some. This sample has some 70,000 clones, with 70% to 90% found just once. Germline loops: CDR1 GTSNPN, CDR2 SVGIG (reference sequence). The CDR3 extends over 11 amino acids. Trimming took 1 base from V and 7 from J, leaving 7 bases between them. Sequenced here: peripheral blood, sampled before pregnancy. The chain uses TRBV30 and TRBJ1-1, with D unclear. The TCR originated in a female donor with multiple sclerosis, enrolled in a pregnancy study. The CDR3 loop is CAWSASGEAFF. For the CDR3, the DNA is TGTGCCTGGAGTGCGTCGGGTGAAGCTTTCTTT.